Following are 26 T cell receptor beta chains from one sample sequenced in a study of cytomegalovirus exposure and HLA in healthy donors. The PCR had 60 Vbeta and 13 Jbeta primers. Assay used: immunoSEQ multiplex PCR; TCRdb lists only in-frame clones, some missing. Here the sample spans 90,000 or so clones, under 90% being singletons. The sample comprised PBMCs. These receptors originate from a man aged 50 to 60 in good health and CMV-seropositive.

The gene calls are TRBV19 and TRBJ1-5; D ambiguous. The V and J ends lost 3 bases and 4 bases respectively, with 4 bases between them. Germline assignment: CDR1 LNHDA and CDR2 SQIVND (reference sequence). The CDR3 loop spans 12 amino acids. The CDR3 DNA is TGTGCCAGTAGTATCCTGAATCAGCCCCAGCATTTT. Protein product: CASSILNQPQHF. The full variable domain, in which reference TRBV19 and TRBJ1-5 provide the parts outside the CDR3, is DGGITQSPKYLFRKEGQNVTLSCEQNLNHDAMYWYRQDPGQGLRLIYYSQIVNDFQKGDIAEGYSVSREKKESFPLTVTSAQKNPTAFYLCASSILNQPQHFGDGTRLSIL.

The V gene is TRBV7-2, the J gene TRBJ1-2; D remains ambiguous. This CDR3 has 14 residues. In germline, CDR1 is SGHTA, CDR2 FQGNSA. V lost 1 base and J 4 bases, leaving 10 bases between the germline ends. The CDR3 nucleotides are TGTGCCAGCAGCTTAGAGCACAGAGCCTATGGCTACACCTTC. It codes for CASSLEHRAYGYTF.

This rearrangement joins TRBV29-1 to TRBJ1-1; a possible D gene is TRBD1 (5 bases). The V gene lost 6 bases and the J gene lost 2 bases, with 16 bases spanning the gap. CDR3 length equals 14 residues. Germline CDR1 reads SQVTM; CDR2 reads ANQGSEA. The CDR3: CSVGGLGLNTEAFF. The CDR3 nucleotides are TGCAGCGTGGGGGGTCTGGGGCTTAACACTGAAGCTTTCTTT.

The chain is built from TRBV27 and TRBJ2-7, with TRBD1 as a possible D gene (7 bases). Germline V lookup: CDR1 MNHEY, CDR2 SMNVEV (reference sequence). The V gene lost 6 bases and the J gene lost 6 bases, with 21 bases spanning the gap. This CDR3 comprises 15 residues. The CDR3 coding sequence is TGTGCCAGCAGGCCGATTACAGGGGACTTGAGCGAGCAGTACTTC. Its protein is CASRPITGDLSEQYF.

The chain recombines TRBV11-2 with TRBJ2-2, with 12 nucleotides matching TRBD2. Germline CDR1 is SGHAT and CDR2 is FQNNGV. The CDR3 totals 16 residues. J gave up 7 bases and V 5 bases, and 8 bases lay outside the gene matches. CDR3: CASSPGTSGLYGELFF. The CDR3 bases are TGTGCCAGCAGCCCCGGGACTAGCGGGTTGTACGGGGAGCTGTTTTTT.

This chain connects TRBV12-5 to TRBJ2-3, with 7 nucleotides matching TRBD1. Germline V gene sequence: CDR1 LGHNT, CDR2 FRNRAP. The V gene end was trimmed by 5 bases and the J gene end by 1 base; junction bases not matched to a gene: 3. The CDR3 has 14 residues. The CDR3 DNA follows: TGTGCTAGTGGTCGCGGACAGGGCACAGATACGCAGTATTTT. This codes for CASGRGQGTDTQYF.

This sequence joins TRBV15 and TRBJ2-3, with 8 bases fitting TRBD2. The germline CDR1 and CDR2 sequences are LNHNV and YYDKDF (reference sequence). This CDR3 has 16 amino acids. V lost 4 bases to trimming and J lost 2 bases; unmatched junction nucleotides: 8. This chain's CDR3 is CATSTSGGRVTDTQYF. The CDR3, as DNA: TGTGCCACCAGCACCTCGGGAGGGAGGGTCACAGATACGCAGTATTTT.

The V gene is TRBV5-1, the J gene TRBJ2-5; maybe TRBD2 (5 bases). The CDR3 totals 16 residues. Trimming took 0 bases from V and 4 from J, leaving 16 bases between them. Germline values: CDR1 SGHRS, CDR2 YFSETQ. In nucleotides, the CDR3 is TGCGCCAGCAGCTTGGAGCAGGATGAGGGTCGAGAGACCCAGTACTTC. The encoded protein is CASSLEQDEGRETQYF.

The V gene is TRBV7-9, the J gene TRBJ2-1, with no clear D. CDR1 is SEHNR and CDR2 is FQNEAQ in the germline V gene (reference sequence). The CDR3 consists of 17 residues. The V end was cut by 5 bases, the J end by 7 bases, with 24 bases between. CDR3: CASSHHPAGEALNEQFF. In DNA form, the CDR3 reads TGTGCCAGCAGCCACCACCCGGCCGGCGAGGCATTAAATGAGCAGTTCTTC. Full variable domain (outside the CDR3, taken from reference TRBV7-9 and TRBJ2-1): DTGVSQNPRHKITKRGQNVTFRCDPISEHNRLYWYRQTLGQGPEFLTYFQNEAQLEKSRLLSDRFSAERPKGSFSTLEIQRTEQGDSAMYLCASSHHPAGEALNEQFFGPGTRLTVL.

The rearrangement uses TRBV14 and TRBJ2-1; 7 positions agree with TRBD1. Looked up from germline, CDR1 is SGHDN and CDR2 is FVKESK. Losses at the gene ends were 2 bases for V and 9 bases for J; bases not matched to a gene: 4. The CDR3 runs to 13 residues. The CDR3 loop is CASSQNRGSEQFF. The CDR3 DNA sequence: TGTGCCAGCAGCCAAAACAGGGGATCTGAGCAGTTCTTC.

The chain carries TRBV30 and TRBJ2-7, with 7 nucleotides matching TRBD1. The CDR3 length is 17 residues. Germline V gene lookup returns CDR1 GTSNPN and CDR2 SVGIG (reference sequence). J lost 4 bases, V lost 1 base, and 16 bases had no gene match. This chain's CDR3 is CAWSAMWARQGEYEQYF. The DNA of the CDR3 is TGTGCCTGGAGTGCAATGTGGGCCCGACAGGGCGAGTACGAGCAGTACTTC.

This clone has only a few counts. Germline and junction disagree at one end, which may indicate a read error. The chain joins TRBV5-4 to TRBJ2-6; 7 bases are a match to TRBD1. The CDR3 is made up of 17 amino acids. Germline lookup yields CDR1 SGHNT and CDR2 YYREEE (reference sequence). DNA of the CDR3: TGTGCCAGCAGCTTTCCGGGACAGAGCTCTGGGGCCAACGGCCTGACTTTC. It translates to CASSFPGQSSGANGLTF.

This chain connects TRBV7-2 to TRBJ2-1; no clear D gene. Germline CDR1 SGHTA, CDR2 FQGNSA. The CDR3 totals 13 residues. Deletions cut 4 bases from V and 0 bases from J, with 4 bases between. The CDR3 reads CASSYSSYNEQFF. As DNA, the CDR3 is TGTGCCAGCAGCTACAGCTCCTACAATGAGCAGTTCTTC.

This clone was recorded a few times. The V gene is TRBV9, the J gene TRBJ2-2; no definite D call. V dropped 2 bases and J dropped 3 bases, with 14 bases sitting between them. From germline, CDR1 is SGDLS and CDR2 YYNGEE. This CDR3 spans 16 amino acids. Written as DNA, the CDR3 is TGTGCCAGCAGCGTCCAAGGATCGAGCGACACCGGGGAGCTGTTTTTT. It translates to CASSVQGSSDTGELFF.

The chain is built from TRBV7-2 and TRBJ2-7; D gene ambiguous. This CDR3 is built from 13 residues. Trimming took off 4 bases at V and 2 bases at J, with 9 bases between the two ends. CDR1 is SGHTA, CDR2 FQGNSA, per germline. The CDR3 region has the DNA TGTGCCAGCAGCTCCGGAGTCCCCTACGAGCAGTACTTC. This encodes CASSSGVPYEQYF.

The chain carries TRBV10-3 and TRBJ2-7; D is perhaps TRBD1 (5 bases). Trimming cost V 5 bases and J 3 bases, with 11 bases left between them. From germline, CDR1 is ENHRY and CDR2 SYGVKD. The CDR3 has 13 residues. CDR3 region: CAISWGASYEQYF. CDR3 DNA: TGTGCCATCAGTTGGGGCGCCAGCTACGAGCAGTACTTC.

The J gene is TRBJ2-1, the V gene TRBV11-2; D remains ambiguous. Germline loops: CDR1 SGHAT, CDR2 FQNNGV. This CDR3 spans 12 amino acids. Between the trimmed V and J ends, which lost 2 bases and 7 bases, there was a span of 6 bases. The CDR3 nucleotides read TGTGCCAGCAGCTTAACTGGTAATGAGCAGTTCTTC. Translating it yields CASSLTGNEQFF.

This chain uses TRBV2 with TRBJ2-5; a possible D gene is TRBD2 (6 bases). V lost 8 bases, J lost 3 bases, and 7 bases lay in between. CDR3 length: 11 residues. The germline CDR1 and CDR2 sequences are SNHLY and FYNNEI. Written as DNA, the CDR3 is TGTGCCAGCGGGGGGAAAGAGACCCAGTACTTC. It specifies CASGGKETQYF.

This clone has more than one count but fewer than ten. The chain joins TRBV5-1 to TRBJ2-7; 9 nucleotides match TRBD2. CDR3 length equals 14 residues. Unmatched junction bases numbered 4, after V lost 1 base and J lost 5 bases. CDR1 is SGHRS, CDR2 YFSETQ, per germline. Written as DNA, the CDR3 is TGCGCCAGCAGCTTGCCTAGCGGGACGAACGAGCAGTACTTC. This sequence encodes CASSLPSGTNEQYF.

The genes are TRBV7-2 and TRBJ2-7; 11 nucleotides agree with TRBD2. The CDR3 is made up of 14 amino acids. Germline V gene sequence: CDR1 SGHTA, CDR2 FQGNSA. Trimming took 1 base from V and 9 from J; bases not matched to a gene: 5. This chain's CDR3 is CASSLDSGRAGQYF. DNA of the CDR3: TGTGCCAGCAGCTTAGATAGCGGGAGGGCCGGGCAGTACTTC.

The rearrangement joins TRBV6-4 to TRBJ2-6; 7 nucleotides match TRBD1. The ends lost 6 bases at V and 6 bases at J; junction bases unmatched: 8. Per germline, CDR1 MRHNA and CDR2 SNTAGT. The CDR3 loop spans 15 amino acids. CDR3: CASRPQGLEANVLTF. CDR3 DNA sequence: TGTGCCAGCAGACCACAGGGGTTGGAGGCCAACGTCCTGACTTTC.

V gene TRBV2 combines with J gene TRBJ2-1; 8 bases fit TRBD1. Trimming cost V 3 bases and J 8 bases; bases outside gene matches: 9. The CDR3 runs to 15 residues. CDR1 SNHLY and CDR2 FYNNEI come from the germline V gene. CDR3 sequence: CASSDRTGYRDEQFF. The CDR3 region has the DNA TGTGCCAGCAGTGACCGGACAGGGTATCGAGATGAGCAGTTCTTC.

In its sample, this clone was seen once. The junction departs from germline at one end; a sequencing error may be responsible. CDR3 residues: CASSLNRQGATLFF. The CDR3, as DNA: TGTGCTAGCAGCCTGAACCGACAGGGGGCAACCCTTTTCTTT. V gene TRBV7-7 combines with J gene TRBJ1-1; 10 bases are a match to TRBD1. This CDR3 spans 14 amino acids. Germline lookup yields CDR1 SSHAT and CDR2 FNYEAQ (reference sequence).

Here the CDR3 reads CASSLTTGRNSPLHF. The CDR3 DNA is TGTGCCAGCAGCTTGACTACGGGCCGAAATTCACCCCTCCACTTT. The chain links TRBV7-9 to TRBJ1-6; D ambiguous. CDR3 length: 15 residues. Trimming stripped 3 bases from V and 7 bases from J, with 13 bases between. Germline CDR1 and CDR2: SEHNR and FQNEAQ (reference sequence).

The CDR3 here is CASSPGQGANEQYF. Here the CDR3 DNA reads TGTGCCAGCAGTCCGGGACAGGGCGCAAACGAGCAGTACTTC. The J gene is TRBJ2-7, the V gene TRBV6-1, with 9 bases matching TRBD1. The V and J ends lost 5 bases and 5 bases, in that order; junction bases with no gene match: 7. The germline gives CDR1 MNHNS, CDR2 SASEGT. The CDR3 is made up of 14 amino acids.

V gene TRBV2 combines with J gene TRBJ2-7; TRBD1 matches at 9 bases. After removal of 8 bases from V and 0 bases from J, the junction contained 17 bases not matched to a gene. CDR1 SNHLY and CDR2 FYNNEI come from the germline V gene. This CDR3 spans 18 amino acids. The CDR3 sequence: CASQARQGELSNSYEQYF. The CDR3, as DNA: TGTGCCAGCCAGGCTCGACAGGGGGAATTGTCGAACTCCTACGAGCAGTACTTC.